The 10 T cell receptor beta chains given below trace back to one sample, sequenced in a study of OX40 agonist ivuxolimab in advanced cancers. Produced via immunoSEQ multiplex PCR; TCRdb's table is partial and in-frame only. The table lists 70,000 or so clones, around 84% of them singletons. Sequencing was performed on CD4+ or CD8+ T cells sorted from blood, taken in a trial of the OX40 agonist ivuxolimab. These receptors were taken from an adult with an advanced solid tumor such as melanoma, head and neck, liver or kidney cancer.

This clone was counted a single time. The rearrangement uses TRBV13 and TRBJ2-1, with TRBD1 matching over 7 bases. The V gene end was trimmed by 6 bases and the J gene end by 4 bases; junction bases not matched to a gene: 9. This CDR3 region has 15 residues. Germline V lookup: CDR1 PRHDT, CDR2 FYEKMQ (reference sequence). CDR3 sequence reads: CASRPLRGSYNEQFF. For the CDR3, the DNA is TGTGCCAGCAGGCCCCTCAGGGGGAGTTACAATGAGCAGTTCTTC.

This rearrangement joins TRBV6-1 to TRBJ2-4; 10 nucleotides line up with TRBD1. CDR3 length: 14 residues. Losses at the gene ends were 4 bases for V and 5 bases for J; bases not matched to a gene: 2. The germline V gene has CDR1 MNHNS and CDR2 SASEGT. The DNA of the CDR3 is TGTGCCAGCAGTGTGACAGGGGGCGAAAACATTCAGTACTTC. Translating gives CASSVTGGENIQYF.

CDR3 protein: CALGGRAYNEQFF. Written as DNA, the CDR3 is TGTGCGCTAGGGGGGAGGGCCTACAATGAGCAGTTCTTC. J is TRBJ2-1 and V is TRBV10-3; D perhaps matches TRBD2 (7 bases). Germline CDR1 and CDR2: ENHRY and SYGVKD. The CDR3 extends over 13 amino acids.

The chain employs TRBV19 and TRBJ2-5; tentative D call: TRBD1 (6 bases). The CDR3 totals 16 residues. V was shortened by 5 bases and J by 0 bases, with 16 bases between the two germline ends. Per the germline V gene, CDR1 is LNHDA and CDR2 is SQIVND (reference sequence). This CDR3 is CASSSPGDRYQETQYF. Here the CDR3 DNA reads TGTGCCAGTAGTTCTCCAGGGGACCGTTACCAAGAGACCCAGTACTTC.

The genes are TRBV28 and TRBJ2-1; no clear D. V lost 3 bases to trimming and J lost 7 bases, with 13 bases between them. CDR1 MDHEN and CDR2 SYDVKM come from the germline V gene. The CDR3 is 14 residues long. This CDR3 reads CASSFFKGDNEQFF. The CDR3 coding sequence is TGTGCCAGCAGTTTCTTTAAAGGAGATAATGAGCAGTTCTTC. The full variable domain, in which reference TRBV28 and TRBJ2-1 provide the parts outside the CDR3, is DVKVTQSSRYLVKRTGEKVFLECVQDMDHENMFWYRQDPGLGLRLIYFSYDVKMKEKGDIPEGYSVSREKKERFSLILESASTNQTSMYLCASSFFKGDNEQFFGPGTRLTVL.

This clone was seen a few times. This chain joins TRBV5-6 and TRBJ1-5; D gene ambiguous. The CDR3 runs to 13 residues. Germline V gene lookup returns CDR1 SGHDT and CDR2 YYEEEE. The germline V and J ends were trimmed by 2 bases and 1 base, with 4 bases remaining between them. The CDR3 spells CASSLRSNQPQHF. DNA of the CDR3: TGTGCCAGCAGCTTACGCAGCAATCAGCCCCAGCATTTT.

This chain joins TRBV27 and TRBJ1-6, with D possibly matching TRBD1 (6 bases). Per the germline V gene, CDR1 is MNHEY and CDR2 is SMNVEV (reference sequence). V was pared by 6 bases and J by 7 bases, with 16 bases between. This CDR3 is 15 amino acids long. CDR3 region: CASRRNRVRNSPLHF. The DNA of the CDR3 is TGTGCCAGCAGGAGGAACAGGGTACGGAATTCACCCCTCCACTTT.

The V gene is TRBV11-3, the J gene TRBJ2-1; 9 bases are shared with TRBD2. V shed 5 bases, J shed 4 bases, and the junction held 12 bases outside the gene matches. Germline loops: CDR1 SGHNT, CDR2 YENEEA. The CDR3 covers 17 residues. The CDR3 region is CASSPGLGGRVYNEQFF. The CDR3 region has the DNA TGTGCCAGCAGCCCTGGACTGGGCGGGAGGGTATACAATGAGCAGTTCTTC.

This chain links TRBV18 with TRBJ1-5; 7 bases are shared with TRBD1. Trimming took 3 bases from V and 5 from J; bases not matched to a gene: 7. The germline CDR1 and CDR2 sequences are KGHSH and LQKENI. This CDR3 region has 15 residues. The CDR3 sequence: CASSPSGTVYQPQHF. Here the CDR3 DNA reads TGTGCCAGCTCACCTTCCGGGACAGTTTATCAGCCCCAGCATTTT.

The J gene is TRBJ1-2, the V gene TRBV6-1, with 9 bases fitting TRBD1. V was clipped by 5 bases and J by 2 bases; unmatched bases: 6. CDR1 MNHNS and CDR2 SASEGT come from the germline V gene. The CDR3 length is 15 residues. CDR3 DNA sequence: TGTGCCAGCAGTATCGACAGGGGGTTAAACTATGGCTACACCTTC. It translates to CASSIDRGLNYGYTF.